The 32 T cell receptor beta chains presented below share a single source sample, sequenced in a study of T cell repertoires in aging, cancer and after chemotherapy. Amplification of TCR beta used genomic DNA extracted from peripheral blood. A mixed TRB-A/B primer pool amplified rearranged TRB by multiplex touch-down PCR. TCRdb re-derived calls from the multiplex PCR reads in MiXCR, one entry per CDR3 protein. The profile shows just over 4,000 distinct CDR3 sequences, roughly 27% of them singletons. The sequencing input was blood. These receptors were obtained from a human donor in good health.

V gene TRBV5-1 combines with J gene TRBJ2-1; D remains ambiguous. Germline CDR1 and CDR2: SGHRS and YFSETQ. Trimming took 2 bases from V and 5 from J, leaving 11 bases between them. There are 14 residues in the CDR3. CDR3: CASSFLASDNEQFF. CDR3 coding DNA: TGCGCCAGCAGCTTTTTAGCCAGTGACAATGAGCAGTTCTTC.

Turning to this clonotype: The junction and the germline gene differ at one end; a read error may be behind it. J is TRBJ2-5 and V is TRBV5-4; TRBD1 matches at 9 bases. The CDR3 covers 15 residues. Looked up from germline, CDR1 is SGHNT and CDR2 is YYREEE (reference sequence). CDR3 sequence reads: CASSSGTGREETQYF. CDR3 DNA: TGCGCCAGCAGCTCCGGGACAGGGAGGGAAGAGACCCAGTACTTC.

This clonotype ranks as medium-sized. The rearrangement links TRBV29-1 to TRBJ2-3; D might be TRBD1 or TRBD2, each matching 5 bases. CDR1 SQVTM and CDR2 ANQGSEA come from the germline V gene. The CDR3 totals 14 residues. V lost 5 bases, J lost 3 bases, and 15 bases lay in between. The CDR3 region is CSVSGLLLTDTQYF. CDR3 nucleotides: TGCAGCGTTTCGGGGCTTCTCCTGACAGATACGCAGTATTTT.

As for this clonotype: This may arise from a read error, as a much more abundant clone is one base away. The CDR3 sequence is CSVGQRDTIYF. The DNA for the CDR3 is TGCAGCGTTGGACAGAGAGACACCATATATTTT. This chain links TRBV29-1 with TRBJ1-3; possible D gene TRBD1, 5 bases. The CDR3 totals 11 residues. Germline V gives CDR1 SQVTM, CDR2 ANQGSEA. Trimming cost V 4 bases and J 8 bases, with 9 bases left between them.

This clonotype was seen a few times. V and J are TRBV6-1 and TRBJ1-5, with D tentatively TRBD1 (6 bases). Trimming stripped 0 bases from V and 4 bases from J, with 10 bases between. The CDR3 is made up of 15 amino acids. Per germline, CDR1 MNHNS and CDR2 SASEGT. The DNA for the CDR3 is TGTGCCAGCAGTGAAGCGGGACACAATAATCAGCCCCAGCATTTT. It specifies CASSEAGHNNQPQHF.

The V and J genes are TRBV5-1 and TRBJ2-3, with a possible D match to TRBD1 (5 bases). CDR3 length equals 16 residues. Germline-derived CDR1 and CDR2 are SGHRS and YFSETQ. The V gene lost 1 base and the J gene lost 4 bases, with 16 bases spanning the gap. The CDR3, as DNA: TGCGCCAGCAGCTTGAGCACAGGATATGCGTCAGATACGCAGTATTTT. Amino acids: CASSLSTGYASDTQYF.

This clonotype has just a few counts. The chain carries TRBV7-6 and TRBJ2-5; perhaps TRBD1 as D (5 bases). Germline CDR1 reads SGHVS; CDR2 reads FNYEAQ. The CDR3 spans 11 residues. The V and J ends lost 4 bases and 5 bases respectively, with 5 bases between them. The CDR3 coding sequence is TGTGCCAGCAGCTCAGGGGAGACCCAGTACTTC. Amino acid sequence: CASSSGETQYF.

As regards this clonotype: A read error may produce the germline difference seen at one junction end. The V and J genes are TRBV6-1 and TRBJ2-1; the match to TRBD1 covers 8 bases. This CDR3 has 15 residues. From germline, CDR1 is MNHNS and CDR2 SASEGT. The CDR3 loop reads CASSPTDRGTNELFF. Here the CDR3 DNA reads TGTGCCAGCAGTCCCACCGACAGGGGCACCAATGAGCTGTTCTTC.

This clonotype has only one observation. The CDR3 does not close with the conserved phenylalanine or tryptophan, likely indicating a read error. V and J are TRBV18 and TRBJ2-2, with TRBD1 identical over 7 bases. CDR3 size: 17 residues. Germline V gene sequence: CDR1 KGHSH, CDR2 LQKENI. After removal of 4 bases from V and 1 base from J, the junction contained 9 bases not matched to a gene. CDR3 sequence reads: CASSLSGGKWNTGELFS. The CDR3 DNA reads as TGTGCCAGCTCACTTTCAGGGGGAAAATGGAACACCGGGGAGCTGTTTTCT.

The chain combines TRBV29-1 with TRBJ1-2; 7 nucleotides match TRBD1. Germline CDR1 SQVTM, CDR2 ANQGSEA. This CDR3 comprises 15 residues. The CDR3 sequence: CSFGGEQGPGYGYTF. CDR3 sequence (DNA): TGCAGTTTTGGGGGGGAACAGGGGCCGGGATATGGCTACACCTTC.

This clonotype was observed a handful of times. This chain uses TRBV19 with TRBJ2-1; 8 bases are a match to TRBD2. The length of the CDR3 is 17 residues. In germline, CDR1 is LNHDA, CDR2 SQIVND (reference sequence). The J segment lost 0 bases and the V segment lost 2 bases, leaving 6 bases of the junction unmatched. This CDR3 is CASSISLSGSSYNEQFF. The CDR3 region has the DNA TGTGCCAGTAGTATATCCCTGAGCGGGAGCTCCTACAATGAGCAGTTCTTC.

The table lists this clonotype with a few counts. DNA of the CDR3: TGTGCCTGGAGTCCCCGCCACAGGGAGTTCTATGGCTACACCTTC. Amino acids: CAWSPRHREFYGYTF. The chain employs TRBV30 and TRBJ1-2, with a weak D call TRBD1 (6 bases). Germline V gene lookup returns CDR1 GTSNPN and CDR2 SVGIG (reference sequence). This CDR3 comprises 15 residues. V lost 2 bases and J 4 bases, leaving 17 bases between the germline ends. The full variable domain, rest sourced from reference TRBV30 and TRBJ1-2, is SQTIHQWPATLVQPVGSPLSLECTVEGTSNPNLYWYRQAAGRGLQLLFYSVGIGQISSEVPQNLSASRPQDRQFILSSKKLLLSDSGFYLCAWSPRHREFYGYTFGSGTRLTVV.

This chain uses TRBV6-1 with TRBJ1-1, with D maybe TRBD1 (5 bases). The CDR3 consists of 14 residues. Germline CDR1 MNHNS, CDR2 SASEGT. The ends were cut back, 4 bases at V and 0 bases at J, with 9 bases in the middle. The CDR3 spells CASSGGRLNTEAFF. The CDR3 nucleotides read TGTGCCAGCAGTGGGGGGAGGTTGAACACTGAAGCTTTCTTT.

In its sample, this clonotype was seen a few times. The chain employs TRBV12-3 or TRBV12-4 and TRBJ2-7; D ambiguous. The CDR3 is 11 residues long. Between the trimmed V and J ends, which lost 4 bases and 7 bases, there was a span of 8 bases. The CDR3 spells CASSYSAEQYF. Here the CDR3 DNA reads TGTGCCAGCAGTTACTCAGCGGAGCAGTACTTC.

This clonotype was recorded a few times. V and J are TRBV30 and TRBJ1-6, with a tentative D call TRBD1 (6 bases). Trimming shortened V by 1 base and J by 4 bases, and 14 bases separated the two germline ends. This CDR3 has 16 amino acids. Germline CDR1 reads GTSNPN; CDR2 reads SVGIG (reference sequence). CDR3 sequence reads: CAWSGETGKYNSPLHF. CDR3 bases: TGTGCCTGGAGTGGGGAAACAGGGAAATATAATTCACCCCTCCACTTT.

The genes are TRBV5-6 and TRBJ1-1; D unclear. Germline V gives CDR1 SGHDT, CDR2 YYEEEE. The CDR3 loop spans 15 amino acids. V was trimmed by 2 bases and J by 9 bases, leaving 20 bases between them. The CDR3 region has the DNA TGTGCCAGCAGCTTTCTCCCTGTGGCAGGAGGTCAAGCTTTCTTT. Translated, it gives CASSFLPVAGGQAFF.

This clonotype has more than one count but fewer than ten. The chain is built from TRBV10-3 and TRBJ1-4; TRBD1 is a possible D gene (5 bases). V was trimmed by 0 bases and J by 5 bases, leaving 22 bases between them. The CDR3 has 19 amino acids. CDR1 and CDR2 (germline): ENHRY, SYGVKD. The CDR3 DNA reads TGTGCCATCAGTGAGTCTAGGGGCGAGGGGAGCCGGGGGAATGAAAAACTGTTTTTT. It is translated as CAISESRGEGSRGNEKLFF.

As regards this clonotype: A junction end diverges from the germline sequence, so it may reflect a read error. V and J are TRBV5-3 and TRBJ1-1; D may be TRBD1 (6 bases). TRBV5-3 is marked as an open reading frame, function uncertain. The CDR3 is 14 amino acids. The CDR3 DNA sequence: TGCGCCAGCAGGACGACAGGTGATAACACTGAAGCTTTCTTT. Translation: CASRTTGDNTEAFF.

This clonotype was seen a few times. This chain joins TRBV6-1 and TRBJ1-5; 9 nucleotides match TRBD1. The germline CDR1 and CDR2 sequences are MNHNS and SASEGT. J gave up 1 base and V 1 base, and 8 bases lay outside the gene matches. The CDR3 is 18 residues long. CDR3 DNA: TGTGCCAGCAGTGAAGTCTTGGGACAGGGCATGAGCAATCAGCCCCAGCATTTT. Translating it yields CASSEVLGQGMSNQPQHF.

Comments on this clonotype: One end of the junction varies from germline; a read error may be responsible. This chain links TRBV5-6 with TRBJ1-1; D unresolved. From germline, CDR1 is SGHDT and CDR2 YYEEEE. The CDR3 runs 13 residues. The CDR3 region is CASCFGENTEAFF. DNA for the CDR3: TGTGCCAGCTGCTTTGGGGAGAACACTGAAGCTTTCTTT.

The sample holds a few counts of this clonotype. The V call is TRBV12-3 or TRBV12-4, the J call TRBJ2-5, with a weak D call TRBD2 (6 bases). V gave up 5 bases and J gave up 0 bases, with 10 bases separating them. CDR3 length: 14 amino acids. Here the CDR3 DNA reads TGTGCCAGCAGTCTGGGAGGAAACCAAGAGACCCAGTACTTC. Translation: CASSLGGNQETQYF.

This clonotype is large by share. The CDR3 DNA reads as TGCAGCGTTGGCGGAGGAGATCAGCCCCAGCATTTT. Its translation: CSVGGGDQPQHF. This chain uses TRBV29-1 with TRBJ1-5; D call uncertain. The CDR3 is 12 residues long. Germline V lookup: CDR1 SQVTM, CDR2 ANQGSEA. Deletions cut 4 bases from V and 5 bases from J, with 9 bases between.

CDR3 nucleotide sequence: TGTGCCAGCTCACCACCCTCCGTTAATGAAAAACTGTTTTTT. It translates to CASSPPSVNEKLFF. J is TRBJ1-4 and V is TRBV18; no clear D gene. The germline CDR1 and CDR2 sequences are KGHSH and LQKENI. Trimming removed 0 bases at V and 4 bases at J, with 6 bases between. The CDR3 is 14 residues long.

This clonotype is categorized as medium-sized. The chain carries TRBV19 and TRBJ2-2, with D perhaps TRBD1 (5 bases). The CDR3 spans 14 residues. CDR1 is LNHDA, CDR2 SQIVND, per germline (reference sequence). V lost 4 bases, J lost 8 bases, and 14 bases lay in between. CDR3 DNA sequence: TGTGCCAGTAGTACCCTCAGATCAGGGGGGGAGCTGTTTTTT. As protein: CASSTLRSGGELFF.

This clonotype ranks as medium-sized (0.01 to 0.1%). The chain recombines TRBV19 with TRBJ2-1, with a weak D call TRBD1 (6 bases). Germline values: CDR1 LNHDA, CDR2 SQIVND (reference sequence). V lost 3 bases and J 8 bases, leaving 14 bases between the germline ends. The CDR3 loop spans 14 amino acids. For the CDR3, the DNA is TGTGCCAGTAGTATCGGACAGTGGTTGGATGAGCAGTTCTTC. Protein: CASSIGQWLDEQFF.

About this clonotype: Germline is not matched at one junction end, which may reflect a read error. The genes are TRBV12-3 or TRBV12-4 and TRBJ2-1; 8 bases match TRBD2. The CDR3 consists of 15 residues. The DNA for the CDR3 is TGTGCCGGCAGTTTAGACGGGGGGGTGTACAATGAGCAGTTCTTC. Protein: CAGSLDGGVYNEQFF.

The rearrangement uses TRBV10-3 and TRBJ1-5; D is ambiguous. The V end lost 6 bases, the J end lost 4 bases, and 10 bases lay between the germline ends. The CDR3 is 13 residues long. The V gene's germline CDR1 is ENHRY and CDR2 SYGVKD. CDR3 in amino acids: CAIRARLNQPQHF. The DNA for the CDR3 is TGTGCCATCAGGGCCAGGCTAAATCAGCCCCAGCATTTT.

The J gene is TRBJ2-7, the V gene TRBV19; weak D call: TRBD2 (5 bases). This CDR3 contains 15 residues. V dropped 5 bases and J dropped 2 bases, with 16 bases sitting between them. CDR1 is LNHDA and CDR2 is SQIVND in the germline V gene (reference sequence). The CDR3 reads CASSSPGSVAYEQYF. The CDR3 coding sequence is TGTGCCAGTAGTTCGCCGGGAAGCGTCGCCTACGAGCAGTACTTC.

There are a few counts of this clonotype. This chain joins TRBV5-4 and TRBJ1-6, with TRBD1 as a possible D gene (5 bases). V was trimmed by 0 bases and J by 6 bases, leaving 10 bases between them. The CDR3 has 15 amino acids. Germline CDR1 and CDR2: SGHNT and YYREEE (reference sequence). The CDR3 spells CASSLAGSSNSPLHF. DNA of the CDR3: TGTGCCAGCAGCTTGGCAGGGAGCTCTAATTCACCCCTCCACTTT.

This clonotype was seen more than once but under ten times. This chain links TRBV12-5 with TRBJ2-3; D is undetermined. Germline-derived CDR1 and CDR2 are LGHNT and FRNRAP. The CDR3 is 11 residues long. The V gene lost 5 bases and the J gene lost 10 bases, with 10 bases spanning the gap. The CDR3 sequence: CASGPQFSQYF. In DNA, the CDR3 is TGTGCTAGTGGTCCACAATTCTCGCAGTATTTT.

By frequency in the sample, this clonotype is medium-sized. The J gene is TRBJ1-6, the V gene TRBV30; D remains unclear. Germline CDR1 reads GTSNPN; CDR2 reads SVGIG (reference sequence). The CDR3 loop spans 13 amino acids. The germline V and J ends were trimmed by 0 bases and 7 bases, with 7 bases remaining between them. The CDR3 is CAWSVSGNSPLHF. As DNA, the CDR3 is TGTGCCTGGAGTGTATCCGGGAATTCACCCCTCCACTTT.

The V gene is TRBV12-3 or TRBV12-4, the J gene TRBJ1-2, with 8 bases fitting TRBD1. The CDR3 contains 18 residues. The V and J ends lost 11 bases and 5 bases, in that order; junction bases with no gene match: 25. CDR3 sequence (DNA): TGTGCCGTTGGGGGGGACTACAACACCGGGACAGGAGTTTATGGCTACACCTTC. Translating gives CAVGGDYNTGTGVYGYTF.